The 11 T cell receptor beta chains in this list originate from one sample, sequenced in a study of beta chain features in type 1 diabetes. These receptors have no known antigen. Expressed TCRB transcripts were sequenced because the isolated RNA had all been reverse transcribed beforehand. Libraries were prepared by immunoSEQ multiplex PCR; TCRdb keeps only in-frame clonotypes and omits some of them. The table shows 200,000 to 300,000 clones, with 11% occurring only once. Study outcomes and limitations: Across all four CD4+ subsets, people with type 1 diabetes showed modestly shorter TCRB CDR3s.

The sequenced sample consisted of naive CD4+ T cells from blood. The receptors originated from a man in his thirties or forties with type 1 diabetes.

The V and J genes are TRBV11-2 and TRBJ2-5, with D possibly being TRBD2 (5 bases). The length of the CDR3 is 14 residues. Per germline, CDR1 SGHAT and CDR2 FQNNGV. V lost 5 bases and J 1 base, leaving 11 bases between the germline ends. CDR3 protein: CASSEGPTQETQYF. The CDR3 DNA reads as TGTGCCAGCAGCGAGGGTCCTACCCAAGAGACCCAGTACTTC. Using reference TRBV11-2 and TRBJ2-5 for the parts outside the CDR3, the full variable domain is EAGVAQSPRYKIIEKRQSVAFWCNPISGHATLYWYQQILGQGPKLLIQFQNNGVVDDSQLPKDRFSAERLKGVDSTLKIQPAKLEDSAVYLCASSEGPTQETQYFGPGTRLLVL.

The V gene is TRBV9, the J gene TRBJ1-1, with TRBD1 matching over 7 bases. The germline CDR1 and CDR2 sequences are SGDLS and YYNGEE. The V and J ends lost 0 bases and 8 bases, in that order; junction bases with no gene match: 7. The CDR3 covers 14 residues. The CDR3, as DNA: TGTGCCAGCAGCGTAGGATCTGGGACAGAAGAAGCTTTCTTT. Amino acids: CASSVGSGTEEAFF.

This clone was seen a few times. The chain recombines TRBV10-3 with TRBJ1-5; the D gene is possibly TRBD1 (5 bases). This CDR3 is 13 amino acids long. Trimming cost V 5 bases and J 5 bases, with 10 bases left between them. Germline assignment: CDR1 ENHRY and CDR2 SYGVKD. CDR3 DNA sequence: TGTGCCATCAGTTTAGACAGATATCAGCCCCAGCATTTT. Encoded protein: CAISLDRYQPQHF.

The chain combines TRBV7-2 with TRBJ2-7; TRBD2 matches 10 bases. CDR1 and CDR2 from the germline V gene are SGHTA and FQGNSA. The CDR3 has 15 amino acids. V dropped 6 bases and J dropped 2; count of bases not matched to a gene: 7. The chain's CDR3 is CASRLTSGVTYEQYF. The CDR3 coding sequence is TGTGCCAGCAGATTAACTAGCGGGGTTACCTACGAGCAGTACTTC.

This clone was found a few times. The chain employs TRBV15 and TRBJ1-4; D perhaps matches TRBD1 (5 bases). Per the germline V gene, CDR1 is LNHNV and CDR2 is YYDKDF (reference sequence). The CDR3 has 16 amino acids. Trimming shortened V by 0 bases and J by 3 bases, and 11 bases separated the two germline ends. The CDR3 sequence is CATSRDLGRANEKLFF. As DNA, the CDR3 is TGTGCCACCAGCAGAGATCTAGGCAGGGCTAATGAAAAACTGTTTTTT. The full variable domain, completed using reference TRBV15 and TRBJ1-4, is DAMVIQNPRYQVTQFGKPVTLSCSQTLNHNVMYWYQQKSSQAPKLLFHYYDKDFNNEADTPDNFQSRRPNTSFCFLDIRSPGLGDTAMYLCATSRDLGRANEKLFFGSGTQLSVL.

The chain carries TRBV5-1 and TRBJ2-7; TRBD2 matches at 12 bases. V lost 0 bases and J lost 2; bases outside the gene matches: 9. Germline V gene data show CDR1 as SGHRS and CDR2 as YFSETQ. The CDR3 contains 18 residues. CDR3 region: CASSLGLAGEEVPYEQYF. CDR3 DNA: TGCGCCAGCAGCTTGGGACTAGCGGGGGAGGAAGTTCCCTACGAGCAGTACTTC.

A few counts support this clone. The chain couples TRBV28 to TRBJ1-6, with D maybe TRBD1 (5 bases). Between the trimmed V and J ends, which lost 8 bases and 7 bases, there was a span of 12 bases. CDR3 length: 13 residues. Per the germline V gene, CDR1 is MDHEN and CDR2 is SYDVKM. CDR3 region: CASLDSLNSPLHF. DNA of the CDR3: TGTGCCAGCTTAGACAGTCTCAATTCACCCCTCCACTTT.

The table lists this clone with a few counts. The chain is built from TRBV6-1 and TRBJ2-5; tentatively, D is TRBD2 (6 bases). The CDR3 contains 15 residues. Trimming stripped 3 bases from V and 3 bases from J, with 14 bases between. Per the germline V gene, CDR1 is MNHNS and CDR2 is SASEGT. The CDR3 sequence: CASSEPGLGEETQYF. The CDR3 coding sequence is TGTGCCAGCAGTGAGCCGGGACTGGGGGAAGAGACCCAGTACTTC.

This clone was observed a few times. The DNA for the CDR3 is TGTGCCAGTAGAGGACAGGGAATTACTGAAGCTTTCTTT. It is translated as CASRGQGITEAFF. The chain combines TRBV19 with TRBJ1-1; TRBD1 agrees at 8 bases. The CDR3 runs to 13 residues. With V trimmed by 6 bases and J by 5 bases, 5 bases remained unmatched. Per the germline V gene, CDR1 is LNHDA and CDR2 is SQIVND (reference sequence).

This clone showed up just a few times. This rearrangement joins TRBV29-1 to TRBJ1-1; D might be TRBD1 (5 bases). The CDR3 has 13 amino acids. The germline gives CDR1 SQVTM, CDR2 ANQGSEA. V was pared by 4 bases and J by 1 base, with 10 bases between. The CDR3 is CSVVPRENTEAFF. The CDR3 DNA follows: TGCAGCGTTGTCCCCAGGGAGAACACTGAAGCTTTCTTT. The full variable domain, completed using reference TRBV29-1 and TRBJ1-1, is SAVISQKPSRDICQRGTSLTIQCQVDSQVTMMFWYRQQPGQSLTLIATANQGSEATYESGFVIDKFPISRPNLTFSTLTVSNMSPEDSSIYLCSVVPRENTEAFFGQGTRLTVV.

The rearrangement links TRBV9 to TRBJ1-1; 9 bases fit TRBD1. With V trimmed by 0 bases and J by 5 bases, 2 bases remained unmatched. The CDR3 is made up of 14 amino acids. Per germline, CDR1 SGDLS and CDR2 YYNGEE. The CDR3 coding sequence is TGTGCCAGCAGCGTAGACGGACAGGGGACTGAAGCTTTCTTT. Its protein is CASSVDGQGTEAFF.